Below, one TCR beta chain is given with its context. Its antigen remains unknown. From germline, CDR1 is MGHRA and CDR2 YSYEKL. CDR3 length equals 13 residues. With 5 bases clipped from V and 7 bases from J, the junction kept 6 bases outside the gene matches. These data originate in a study of response to subunit inactivated influenza vaccine. Study results and limitations: With each seasonal influenza vaccination, the authors suggested, few new T cells are recruited.

Using its own MiXCR run on the RT-PCR reads, TCRdb lists one record per CDR3 protein. Among roughly 460,000 distinct CDR3 sequences listed, around 9.9% were seen once. Sequences were derived from PBMCs from blood, sampled more than 35 days after vaccination. The chain has TRBV4-1 and TRBJ1-2, with 8 bases that match TRBD1. The sequence derives from a man aged 45 to 65 who received an inactivated influenza vaccine. The CDR3 here is CASSTRQGSGYTF. The CDR3 bases are TGCGCCAGCAGCACACGACAGGGGTCTGGCTACACCTTC.